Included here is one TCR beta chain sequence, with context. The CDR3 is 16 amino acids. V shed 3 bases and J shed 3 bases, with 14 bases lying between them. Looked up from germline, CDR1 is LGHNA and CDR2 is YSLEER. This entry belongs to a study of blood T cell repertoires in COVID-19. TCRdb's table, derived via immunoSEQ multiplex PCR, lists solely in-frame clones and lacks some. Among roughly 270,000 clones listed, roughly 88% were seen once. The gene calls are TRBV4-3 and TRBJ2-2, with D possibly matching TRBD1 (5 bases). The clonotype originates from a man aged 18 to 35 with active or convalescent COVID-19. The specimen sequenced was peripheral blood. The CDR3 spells CASSQDTYWDTGELFF. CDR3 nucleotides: TGCGCCAGCAGCCAGGACACCTATTGGGACACCGGGGAGCTGTTTTTT.